The 10 T cell receptor beta chains given below trace back to one sample, sequenced in a study of a mutant IDH1 vaccine in newly diagnosed glioma. Their antigens remain unidentified. Time point specified: week 11, during vaccination. Doses of 300 ug of mutant IDH1 20-mer peptide were given with topical imiquimod. Sequencing was performed with immunoSEQ multiplex PCR; in TCRdb, only in-frame clones are kept and a portion is missing. Seen here are tens of thousands of clones, roughly 80% observed once, and the top ten hold roughly 3.6%. The sequencing used PBMCs, collected from a glioma patient whose treatment included an IDH1 peptide vaccine. The origin of the receptors is a man between 25 and 39 years old with glioma.

The chain joins TRBV4-1 to TRBJ1-2, with D perhaps matching TRBD1 (5 bases). The germline V gene encodes CDR1 MGHRA and CDR2 YSYEKL. This CDR3 spans 15 amino acids. The V gene lost 4 bases and the J gene lost 6 bases, with 18 bases spanning the gap. The CDR3 DNA reads TGCGCCAGCAGCCTGGGAGAAGGGGTGGACCATGGCTACACCTTC. Translating it yields CASSLGEGVDHGYTF.

CDR3 DNA sequence: TGTGCCAGCAGCGTTAGCGGGGCCTCCTACAATGAGCAGTTCTTC. Translation: CASSVSGASYNEQFF. The chain joins TRBV9 to TRBJ2-1; 8 bases match TRBD2. Per germline, CDR1 SGDLS and CDR2 YYNGEE. CDR3 length: 15 amino acids. The V and J ends lost 2 bases and 0 bases, in that order; junction bases with no gene match: 1.

The chain uses TRBV4-1 and TRBJ1-1; D is uncertain. The CDR3 covers 14 residues. V lost 4 bases to trimming and J lost 12 bases, with 21 bases between them. Germline CDR1 MGHRA, CDR2 YSYEKL. The CDR3 here is CASSPFGGQALSFF. The CDR3 region has the DNA TGCGCCAGCAGCCCTTTCGGCGGGCAGGCTCTTTCTTTCTTT.

The chain recombines TRBV9 with TRBJ2-7, with D possibly matching TRBD1 (6 bases). With 2 bases removed from V and 4 bases from J, the gap between germline ends came to 16 bases. The CDR3 is 15 residues long. From germline, CDR1 is SGDLS and CDR2 YYNGEE. The CDR3 DNA reads as TGTGCCAGCAGCGTTGGTACAGGGTTTGGATACGAGCAGTACTTC. Amino acids: CASSVGTGFGYEQYF.

The chain carries TRBV5-4 and TRBJ2-5; TRBD1 matches 9 bases. Per germline, CDR1 SGHNT and CDR2 YYREEE (reference sequence). V was clipped by 4 bases and J by 3 bases; unmatched bases: 13. The CDR3 contains 17 residues. CDR3: CASSPSLSDRGEETQYF. The CDR3 nucleotides are TGTGCCAGCAGCCCCTCTCTTTCCGACAGGGGGGAAGAGACCCAGTACTTC.

V gene TRBV2 combines with J gene TRBJ1-2; D may be TRBD1 (6 bases). The V gene's germline CDR1 is SNHLY and CDR2 FYNNEI. Trimming pared 7 bases from V and 7 bases from J, leaving 13 bases between. The CDR3 runs 12 residues. As DNA, the CDR3 is TGTGCCAGCACCACAGGGTTTAGTGGCTACACCTTC. This codes for CASTTGFSGYTF.

This clone was seen only once. The chain carries TRBV27 and TRBJ1-5; D is uncertain. This CDR3 has 15 residues. Germline V gene sequence: CDR1 MNHEY, CDR2 SMNVEV (reference sequence). V gave up 3 bases and J gave up 1 base, with 10 bases separating them. The CDR3 DNA reads as TGTGCCAGCAGTTTCACATACAGCAGCAATCAGCCCCAGCATTTT. Translation gives CASSFTYSSNQPQHF.

The chain carries TRBV27 and TRBJ1-2, with D hard to call. Looked up from germline, CDR1 is MNHEY and CDR2 is SMNVEV (reference sequence). This CDR3 region has 13 residues. V was cut by 2 bases and J by 8 bases, with 12 bases left in between. CDR3: CASSLNPRWGYTF. CDR3 nucleotide sequence: TGTGCCAGCAGTTTAAACCCCCGGTGGGGCTACACCTTC.

The chain employs TRBV7-9 and TRBJ1-2; D is unclear. The V end was cut by 11 bases, the J end by 3 bases, with 4 bases between. The CDR3 contains 9 residues. Germline CDR1 and CDR2: SEHNR and FQNEAQ (reference sequence). CDR3 nucleotides: TGTGCCGGCGACTATGGCTACACCTTC. This translates into CAGDYGYTF.

This clone has only one observation. This chain links TRBV9 with TRBJ1-1; 9 positions agree with TRBD1. The germline gives CDR1 SGDLS, CDR2 YYNGEE. The CDR3 length is 14 residues. With V trimmed by 3 bases and J by 8 bases, 8 bases remained unmatched. The DNA for the CDR3 is TGTGCCAGCAGCGGCCGGGACAGGGAAAGAGAAGCTTTCTTT. As protein: CASSGRDREREAFF.